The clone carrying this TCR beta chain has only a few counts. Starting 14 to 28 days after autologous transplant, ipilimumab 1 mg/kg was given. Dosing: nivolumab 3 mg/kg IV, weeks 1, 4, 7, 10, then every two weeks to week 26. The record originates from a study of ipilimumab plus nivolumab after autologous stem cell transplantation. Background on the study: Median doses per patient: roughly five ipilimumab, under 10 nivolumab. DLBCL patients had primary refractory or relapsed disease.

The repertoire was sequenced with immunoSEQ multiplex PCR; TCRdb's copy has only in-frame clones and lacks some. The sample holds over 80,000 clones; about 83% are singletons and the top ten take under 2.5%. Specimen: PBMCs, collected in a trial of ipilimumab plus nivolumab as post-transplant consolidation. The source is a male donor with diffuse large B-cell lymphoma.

CDR3 nucleotide sequence: TGCAGCGGAGGGGCAAGGAACACTGAAGCTTTCTTT. This translates into CSGGARNTEAFF. The chain has TRBV29-1 and TRBJ1-1; D perhaps matches TRBD1 (5 bases). CDR1 is SQVTM, CDR2 ANQGSEA, per germline. The length of the CDR3 is 12 residues. Deletions cut 7 bases from V and 1 base from J, with 10 bases between.